This record covers a single T cell receptor beta chain. The sample is drawn from a study of blood T cell repertoires in COVID-19. Study background: T cells, B-cell-depleted T cells, or PBMCs supplied cDNA or gDNA.

Per the original data handling: From reference gene primer amplification, estimates of nucleated cell counts were derived. Assay: immunoSEQ multiplex PCR; the TCRdb copy retains only in-frame clones and omits some. Clone size and the V and J calls come from that table; the DNA yielded D and trimming. The table shows about 120,000 clones, with 70% to 90% occurring only once. The CDR3 totals 14 residues. The germline gives CDR1 GTSNPN, CDR2 SVGIG (reference sequence). V lost 0 bases and J lost 5, with 11 bases in between. Specimen: peripheral blood. The V call is TRBV30, the J call TRBJ1-5; TRBD1 might be the D (5 bases). This clonotype was obtained from a man between 60 and 75 years old with acute or convalescent COVID-19. The CDR3 DNA is TGTGCCTGGAGTGTACCCGCGGGGGATCAGCCCCAGCATTTT. Translating it yields CAWSVPAGDQPQHF.